Described below is a single T cell receptor beta chain sequence and its context. The clone's antigen remains unknown. Qualities for individual bases were not recorded, and no much larger clone is one base off. The collaborating institutions used their own protocols to collect whole blood in K2EDTA tubes. For TCRbeta analysis, collaborators shipped samples as frozen whole blood, isolated PBMCs, or DNA extracted from either of those sample types. This record comes from a study of blood T cell repertoires in COVID-19 (dated by TCRdb to 2018 to 2020). Regarding the study in general: Collaborator samples came from the United States, Italy and Spain and covered acute and convalescent phases of COVID-19. The samples were drawn from two sources: the first 160 participants of the ongoing ImmuneRACE study, and 1,254 subjects contributed by 6 global collaborators. Nearly every sample came with metadata listing a de-identified subject ID, COVID-19 status, age in years and sex. Where HLA class I and class II types were available, the types were taken from metadata supplied by the sample provider, not from assay-based typing. The repertoires were made available in a free public database intended to serve as a resource for research on the immune response to SARS-CoV-2. Subjects who had been exposed to COVID-19, were actively infected with it, or had recovered from it provided the deeply sampled blood TCRbeta repertoires that made up the dataset. The prospective study material was composed of cDNA or gDNA derived from T cells, B-cell-depleted T cells, or PBMCs. Results and caveats for the whole study, not just this receptor: How much clinical and demographic metadata was included differed by source and by participant, and the metadata was provided uncurated.

In the germline V gene, CDR1 corresponds to MDHEN and CDR2 to SYDVKM. The CDR3 holds 15 amino acids from the cysteine to the phenylalanine. CDR3 DNA only is kept here, 45 bases in frame from base 1. The germline V end is reduced by 6 bases and the J end by 6 bases; junction bases left unmatched: 9. The immunoSEQ Assay, a bias-controlled multiplex PCR, was used to amplify TCRbeta CDR3 regions from genomic DNA. The source study handled its data this way. Nucleated cell counts per sample were estimated from amplification of reference gene primers within the assay. To quantify the absolute abundance of each unique TCRbeta CDR3 rearrangement, sequence reads were collapsed and filtered. For each sample, productive Simpson clonality was calculated as the square root of Simpson's diversity index over productive rearrangements. Imported from immuneACCESS, the table was reduced by TCRdb to in-frame sequences with V and J called. These copies leave out some clones; in studies compared against another copy, an unresolved V gene accounts for under half, and the cause of the remainder is not known. V and J calls and clone size follow that table, whereas D and trimming were derived from the DNA. This sample lists about 180,000 clones; over 90% were detected once. The ten biggest clones cover approximately 0.56% of the sample.

Sequencing input: peripheral blood. This receptor was identified in a man aged 50-60 years with acute or convalescent COVID-19. Recombination linked TRBV28 to TRBJ1-5; 9 junctional bases match TRBD1. For the CDR3, the sequence is CASRSTGGRAQPQHF. The nucleotide sequence reads as follows: TGTGCCAGCAGGTCAACAGGGGGCCGGGCTCAGCCCCAGCATTTT.